Listed below are T cell receptor beta chains from one sample, sequenced in a study of PD-L1 blockade in urothelial cancer. The repertoire was sequenced with immunoSEQ multiplex PCR; TCRdb's copy has only in-frame clones and lacks some. This table has about 35,000 clones, about 80% appearing once. Material: PBMCs, obtained around atezolizumab (anti-PD-L1) treatment. The receptors shown here come from a man between 40 and 49 years old with urothelial cancer. Each CDR3 is given with its conserved first and last residue. D genes are given only for firm matches. Expanded clones get a size class; other rows say once, few or many, or leave the size out.

j_gene,d_gene,abundance,v_gene,CDR3nt,CDR3aa
TRBJ2-7,-,-,TRBV11-2,TGTGCCAGCACTTTGGTTCTCGAGACAGGTCATTTAGCGCAGTACTTC,CASTLVLETGHLAQYF
TRBJ1-1,-,-,TRBV5-1,TGCGCCAGCAGAAAAGGGGAGAACACTGAAGCTTTCTTT,CASRKGENTEAFF
TRBJ1-4,-,-,TRBV15,TGTGCCACCAGCAGCCCCAAGAGCTCGGTCCTTAATGAAAAACTGTTTTTT,CATSSPKSSVLNEKLFF
TRBJ2-3,TRBD1,-,TRBV11-3,TGTGCCAGCAGCTTACCTATGGCAGGGGGCACGCAGTATTTT,CASSLPMAGGTQYF
TRBJ2-7,-,-,TRBV27,TGTGCCAGCAGTTTAAGGGGCCAGGTCTCCTACGAGCAGTACTTC,CASSLRGQVSYEQYF
TRBJ1-4,-,-,TRBV2,TGTGCCAGCAGTGTCGAGAGGGCGCGGCGGGCTAATGAAAAACTGTTTTTT,CASSVERARRANEKLFF
TRBJ2-5,TRBD1,-,TRBV29-1,TGCAGCGTGGACAGGGGGGGCGAGACCCAGTACTTC,CSVDRGGETQYF
TRBJ1-1,-,-,TRBV4-1,TGCGCCAGCAGCCAAGAGTGGGAGGACACTGAAGCTTTCTTT,CASSQEWEDTEAFF
TRBJ2-7,TRBD1,-,TRBV5-1,TGCGCCAGCAGCTTGGTAGGGGGCACCGTCCCCTACGAGCAGTACTTC,CASSLVGGTVPYEQYF
TRBJ2-5,-,-,TRBV21-1,TGTGCCGTCAGGGATTCCCAAGAGACCCAGTACTTC,CAVRDSQETQYF
TRBJ2-6,TRBD1,-,TRBV19,TGTGCCAGTAGTGACAGGGGGTCAGGGGCCAACGTCCTGACTTTC,CASSDRGSGANVLTF
TRBJ2-7,TRBD2,-,TRBV25-1,TGTGCCAGCAGTGGTTCTAGCGGGAGTGCCTACGAGCAGTACTTC,CASSGSSGSAYEQYF
TRBJ1-1,-,-,TRBV6-5,TGTGCCAGCAGTTACTCGAGACACGGGGACACTGAAGCTTTCTTT,CASSYSRHGDTEAFF
TRBJ2-2,TRBD2,few,TRBV7-6,TGTGCCAGCAGCTCGGGAGGAAGGGAGCTGTTTTTT,CASSSGGRELFF
TRBJ2-7,TRBD1,-,TRBV6-5,TGTGCCAGCGCAAGGGGACAGAGCTACGAGCAGTACTTC,CASARGQSYEQYF
TRBJ2-5,TRBD2,-,TRBV5-1,TGCGCCAGCAGTTGGGGGGGTCAAGAGACCCAGTACTTC,CASSWGGQETQYF
TRBJ1-1,TRBD1,once,TRBV7-9,TGTGCCAGCAGCTTCCTTCTCGACAGGGGGTTCATTAACACTGAAGCTTTCTTT,CASSFLLDRGFINTEAFF
TRBJ2-3,-,-,TRBV7-3,TGTGCCAGCAGCTTTAGGGCGGGCGGCGGCACAGATACGCAGTATTTT,CASSFRAGGGTDTQYF
TRBJ2-7,TRBD1,-,TRBV28,TGTGCCAGCAGTTTGCCTACAGGGGACATTTACTTC,CASSLPTGDIYF
TRBJ2-2,TRBD2,-,TRBV29-1,TGCAGCGTTGTTGGGGTCAGCGGGAGGAATACCGGGGAGCTGTTTTTT,CSVVGVSGRNTGELFF
TRBJ2-7,TRBD2,-,TRBV4-3,TGCGCCAGCAGCCAAGGGGCCGGGACTAGCGGTAGCTCCTACGAGCAGTACTTC,CASSQGAGTSGSSYEQYF
TRBJ2-1,-,-,TRBV20-1,TGCAGTGCTAGAGACGGAGCCGAGCAGTTCTTC,CSARDGAEQFF
TRBJ2-7,TRBD1,once,TRBV19,TGTGCCAGTAGTATTGACAGGGGAGCCTACGAGCAGTACTTC,CASSIDRGAYEQYF
TRBJ1-2,-,-,TRBV5-6,TGTGCCAGCAGCTTTGTAGAACTCTCTTATGGCTACACCTTC,CASSFVELSYGYTF
TRBJ1-1,TRBD1,-,TRBV6-5,TGTGCCAGCAGTTACGGGACAGGGGTTGAAGCTTTCTTT,CASSYGTGVEAFF
TRBJ1-4,-,-,TRBV15,TGTGCCACCAGCAGAGATCGGGGAGGCCCAAGGGGTGAAAAACTGTTTTTT,CATSRDRGGPRGEKLFF
TRBJ2-7,-,-,TRBV7-8,TGTGCCAGCAGCTTATCCGCAGGTCCCTACGAGCAGTACTTC,CASSLSAGPYEQYF
TRBJ2-3,-,-,TRBV7-2,TGTGCCAGCAGCTCTCTAGCGCAGGCCCAAGATACGCAGTATTTT,CASSSLAQAQDTQYF
TRBJ2-7,TRBD2,-,TRBV7-9,TGTGCCAGCAGCTCTATCCCAAGATCGGGGGGTTTCTACGAGCAGTACTTC,CASSSIPRSGGFYEQYF
TRBJ2-1,TRBD1,-,TRBV29-1,TGCAGCGTTTGGACAGGCCTGACAGCGTTCTTC,CSVWTGLTAFF
TRBJ1-2,TRBD1,-,TRBV6-5,TGTGCCAGCAGACCTCGACAGGGGGCTTACTATGGCTACACCTTC,CASRPRQGAYYGYTF
TRBJ1-1,TRBD1,-,TRBV6-1,TGTGCCAGCAGCCTACAGGGGGGCGGCACTGAAGCTTTCTTT,CASSLQGGGTEAFF
TRBJ2-7,-,-,TRBV9,TGTGCCAGCAGCGTCGGCAGGGCGGGGGAGCAGTACTTC,CASSVGRAGEQYF
TRBJ1-1,-,-,TRBV27,TGTGCCAGCAACACCTTAGGGGCGGGGAGGTACACTGAAGCTTTCTTT,CASNTLGAGRYTEAFF
TRBJ1-1,-,once,TRBV15,TGTGCCACCAGCAGAGAGAGGCATGGGTTTGGCACTGAAGCTTTCTTT,CATSRERHGFGTEAFF
TRBJ2-5,TRBD2,-,TRBV7-9,TGTGCCAGCCTACCCGCCGGGGGGTGGGTAGAGACCCAGTACTTC,CASLPAGGWVETQYF
TRBJ2-3,-,-,TRBV4-2,TGTGCCAGCAGCCAAGGAGGGCTAAGGGCGCGGGATACGCAGTATTTT,CASSQGGLRARDTQYF
TRBJ2-3,TRBD1,-,TRBV9,TGTGCCAGCAGCCCAAATGACAGGGGCGAAGATACGCAGTATTTT,CASSPNDRGEDTQYF
TRBJ1-2,-,-,TRBV6-5,TGTGCCAGCAGTTACTCGAGTGGAGCAGGCTACACCTTC,CASSYSSGAGYTF
TRBJ2-7,-,once,TRBV6-6,TGTGCCAGCAGTTACAGCAACTACGAGCAGTACTTC,CASSYSNYEQYF